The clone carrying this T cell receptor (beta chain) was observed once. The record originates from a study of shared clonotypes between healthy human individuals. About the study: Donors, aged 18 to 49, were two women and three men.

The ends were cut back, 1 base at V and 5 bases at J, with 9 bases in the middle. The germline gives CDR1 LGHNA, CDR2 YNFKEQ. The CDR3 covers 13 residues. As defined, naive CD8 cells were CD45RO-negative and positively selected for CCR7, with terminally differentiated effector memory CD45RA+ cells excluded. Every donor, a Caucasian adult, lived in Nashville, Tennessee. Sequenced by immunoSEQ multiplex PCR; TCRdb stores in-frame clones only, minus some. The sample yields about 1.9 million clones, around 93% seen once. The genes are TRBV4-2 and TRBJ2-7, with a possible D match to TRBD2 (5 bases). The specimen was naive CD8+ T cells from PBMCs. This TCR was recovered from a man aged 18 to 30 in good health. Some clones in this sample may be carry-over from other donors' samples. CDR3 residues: CASSQAGYHEQYF. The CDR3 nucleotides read TGTGCCAGCAGCCAAGCGGGGTACCACGAGCAGTACTTC.